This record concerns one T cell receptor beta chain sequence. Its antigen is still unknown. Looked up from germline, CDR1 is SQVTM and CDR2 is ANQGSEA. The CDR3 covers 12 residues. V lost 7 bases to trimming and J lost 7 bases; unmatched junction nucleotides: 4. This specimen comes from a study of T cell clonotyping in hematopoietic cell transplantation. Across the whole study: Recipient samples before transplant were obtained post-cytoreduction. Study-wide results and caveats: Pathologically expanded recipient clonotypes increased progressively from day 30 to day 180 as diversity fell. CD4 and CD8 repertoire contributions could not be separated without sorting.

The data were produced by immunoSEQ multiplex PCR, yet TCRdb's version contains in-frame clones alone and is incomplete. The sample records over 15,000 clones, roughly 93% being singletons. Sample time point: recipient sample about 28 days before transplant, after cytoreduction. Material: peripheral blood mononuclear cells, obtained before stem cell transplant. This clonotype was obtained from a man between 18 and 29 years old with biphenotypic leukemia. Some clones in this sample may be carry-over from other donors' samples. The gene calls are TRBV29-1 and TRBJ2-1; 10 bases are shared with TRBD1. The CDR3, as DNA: TGCAGCGCGGGACAGGGGATGAATGAGCAGTTCTTC. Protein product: CSAGQGMNEQFF.